Each of the 16 T cell receptor beta chains below was sequenced from the same sample in a study of blood T cells in healthy people across ages. The use of a sample-barcoded 5' primer and a J-beta primer mix characterized a second PCR of about 7 to 12 cycles. TCRdb called the 5' RACE reads again in MiXCR, with one record for every CDR3 protein. The profile shows around 580,000 distinct CDR3 sequences, 47% of them singletons. The sample comprised blood. The receptors shown here come from a man aged 80 or over in good health.

The chain carries TRBV20-1 and TRBJ1-1; 10 bases match TRBD1. Germline CDR1 and CDR2: DFQATT and SNEGSKA (reference sequence). V was pared by 6 bases and J by 2 bases, with 6 bases of the junction left unmatched. The CDR3 sequence is 14 residues long. CDR3 bases: TGCAGTGCAAACCCGACAGGGGGCAACACTGAAGCTTTCTTT. It yields the protein CSANPTGGNTEAFF.

This clonotype came up a few times. The chain uses TRBV4-3 and TRBJ2-2, with 7 bases fitting TRBD1. The CDR3 totals 14 residues. In germline, CDR1 is LGHNA, CDR2 YSLEER. The ends lost 7 bases at V and 5 bases at J; junction bases unmatched: 7. CDR3 protein: CASKKQGSTGELFF. CDR3 nucleotide sequence: TGCGCCAGCAAAAAACAGGGGAGTACCGGGGAGCTGTTTTTT.

The V call is TRBV6-5, the J call TRBJ2-1, with TRBD2 as a possible D gene (5 bases). Germline V gives CDR1 MNHEY, CDR2 SVGAGI. CDR3 length: 14 amino acids. The germline V and J ends were trimmed by 0 bases and 10 bases, with 13 bases remaining between them. CDR3 protein: CASSYSDLSREQFF. Here the CDR3 DNA reads TGTGCCAGCAGTTACTCGGACTTATCCCGGGAGCAGTTCTTC.

The V gene is TRBV10-3, the J gene TRBJ2-1, with TRBD1 matching 8 bases. The junction had 8 bases not matched to a gene; V was cut back by 6 bases and J by 1 base. From germline, CDR1 is ENHRY and CDR2 SYGVKD. The length of the CDR3 is 16 residues. The CDR3 protein is CAISLTGEGSYNEQFF. CDR3 DNA: TGTGCCATCAGCCTGACAGGGGAAGGGTCCTACAATGAGCAGTTCTTC.

This clonotype appeared a few times. The V and J genes are TRBV4-3 and TRBJ1-1; D not certain. The V end was cut by 0 bases, the J end by 1 base, with 6 bases between. CDR1 LGHNA and CDR2 YSLEER come from the germline V gene. This CDR3 is built from 14 residues. The DNA of the CDR3 is TGCGCCAGCAGCCAAGAGAGGAGGAACACTGAAGCTTTCTTT. Protein product: CASSQERRNTEAFF.

This clonotype was detected a few times. This chain joins TRBV29-1 and TRBJ2-7; the D gene is possibly TRBD2 (6 bases). The CDR3 extends over 14 amino acids. V shed 7 bases and J shed 5 bases, with 21 bases lying between them. In germline, CDR1 is SQVTM, CDR2 ANQGSEA. Written as DNA, the CDR3 is TGCAGCGCGCGGGGCGGTAGGTCCCTAGACGAGCAGTACTTC. Protein product: CSARGGRSLDEQYF.

CDR3 sequence reads: CASSMEQGTLYGYTF. CDR3 nucleotides: TGTGCCAGTAGTATGGAACAGGGCACTCTCTATGGCTACACCTTC. This chain joins TRBV19 and TRBJ1-2; the D gene is possibly TRBD1 (6 bases). Trimming took off 3 bases at V and 4 bases at J, with 15 bases between the two ends. The V gene's germline CDR1 is LNHDA and CDR2 SQIVND (reference sequence). The CDR3 totals 15 residues. Full variable domain (outside the CDR3, taken from reference TRBV19 and TRBJ1-2): DGGITQSPKYLFRKEGQNVTLSCEQNLNHDAMYWYRQDPGQGLRLIYYSQIVNDFQKGDIAEGYSVSREKKESFPLTVTSAQKNPTAFYLCASSMEQGTLYGYTFGSGTRLTVV.

CDR3 loop: CASSLGDAYGYTF. The CDR3 DNA reads as TGTGCCAGCAGCCTGGGGGACGCATATGGCTACACCTTC. This rearrangement joins TRBV5-5 to TRBJ1-2; TRBD1 might be the D (5 bases). Trimming removed 4 bases from V and 5 bases from J, with 12 bases in between. Germline values: CDR1 SGHKS, CDR2 YYEKEE (reference sequence). This CDR3 contains 13 residues. The full variable domain, with the rest looked up from reference TRBV5-5 and TRBJ1-2, is DAGVTQSPTHLIKTRGQQVTLRCSPISGHKSVSWYQQVLGQGPQFIFQYYEKEERGRGNFPDRFSARQFPNYSSELNVNALLLGDSALYLCASSLGDAYGYTFGSGTRLTVV.

The chain recombines TRBV7-9 with TRBJ1-2; TRBD1 might be the D (5 bases). CDR1 is SEHNR and CDR2 is FQNEAQ in the germline V gene (reference sequence). Trimming stripped 7 bases from V and 2 bases from J, with 20 bases between. This CDR3 has 16 residues. This CDR3 is CASTNWPVEGNYGYTF. The CDR3 bases are TGTGCCAGCACCAATTGGCCGGTTGAGGGGAACTATGGCTACACCTTC.

This clonotype has just a few counts. The chain is built from TRBV9 and TRBJ1-1; maybe TRBD1 (6 bases). Germline CDR1 is SGDLS and CDR2 is YYNGEE. Trimming removed 3 bases from V and 1 base from J, with 10 bases in between. The CDR3 totals 14 residues. The CDR3, as DNA: TGTGCCAGCAGCGCTATGGACAGGAACACTGAAGCTTTCTTT. Protein: CASSAMDRNTEAFF.

The chain links TRBV20-1 to TRBJ2-1, with 7 bases aligning to TRBD2. V shed 3 bases, J shed 7 bases, and the junction held 3 bases outside the gene matches. This CDR3 contains 12 residues. Germline V gene sequence: CDR1 DFQATT, CDR2 SNEGSKA (reference sequence). CDR3 protein: CSASGRLNEQFF. The DNA of the CDR3 is TGCAGTGCTAGCGGGAGGCTTAATGAGCAGTTCTTC.

The chain recombines TRBV4-3 with TRBJ2-7; no clear D gene. Per germline, CDR1 LGHNA and CDR2 YSLEER. CDR3 length: 15 residues. Trimming cost V 0 bases and J 3 bases, with 12 bases left between them. CDR3 sequence reads: CASSQDRAEVYEQYF. The CDR3 DNA reads TGCGCCAGCAGCCAAGATCGCGCGGAAGTCTACGAGCAGTACTTC.

In regard to this clonotype: The germline gene is not matched at one end of the junction; a read error may be the cause. This chain links TRBV28 with TRBJ1-5, with a possible D match to TRBD1 (6 bases). The CDR3 spans 14 residues. Germline values: CDR1 MDHEN, CDR2 SYDVKM. This chain's CDR3 is CASWVSGGNQPQHF. CDR3 bases: TGTGCCAGCTGGGTTAGCGGGGGCAATCAGCCTCAGCATTTT.

The chain links TRBV18 to TRBJ2-7, with D uncertain. V lost 3 bases, J lost 4 bases, and 13 bases lay in between. The CDR3 is 14 residues long. Germline V gene lookup returns CDR1 KGHSH and CDR2 LQKENI. CDR3 loop: CASSPPNLRYEQYF. CDR3 bases: TGTGCCAGCTCACCCCCGAATCTGCGATACGAGCAGTACTTC.

The CDR3 protein is CASSYSTRVAETQYF. The CDR3 DNA follows: TGTGCCAGCAGTTACTCGACCCGGGTCGCAGAGACCCAGTACTTC. The chain combines TRBV6-5 with TRBJ2-5, with unresolved D. The germline gives CDR1 MNHEY, CDR2 SVGAGI. The CDR3 is 15 residues long. Trimming removed 0 bases at V and 4 bases at J, with 12 bases between.

This clonotype has just a few counts. The chain employs TRBV20-1 and TRBJ2-1; 7 positions match TRBD2. Germline V gives CDR1 DFQATT, CDR2 SNEGSKA (reference sequence). The CDR3 sequence is 15 residues long. J was trimmed by 7 bases and V by 8 bases; bases with no gene match: 17. For the CDR3, the DNA is TGCAGTACCCGGGGCGGCGGGAGCAGCCGAAATGAGCAGTTCTTC. It codes for CSTRGGGSSRNEQFF.